What follows are 21 T cell receptor beta chains derived from one specimen sequenced in a study of CD8 T cells in ankylosing spondylitis. MiXCR was run by TCRdb on the 5' RACE reads, yielding one entry per CDR3 protein. Of about 150,000 distinct CDR3 sequences in the sample, more than 40% were seen once. Sequencing was carried out using synovial fluid, either unsorted or a sorted T cell fraction (not recorded which). The source of these receptors is a male donor with ankylosing spondylitis.

This clonotype was seen just once. The chain uses TRBV4-1 and TRBJ2-7; D is undetermined. Between the trimmed V and J ends, which lost 0 bases and 2 bases, there was a span of 23 bases. CDR1 is MGHRA, CDR2 YSYEKL, per germline. The CDR3 loop spans 19 amino acids. CDR3 region: CASSQDLCKGCSAPYEQYF. The CDR3 DNA reads as TGCGCCAGCAGCCAAGACCTCTGTAAGGGCTGCTCTGCGCCCTACGAGCAGTACTTC.

The V and J genes are TRBV29-1 and TRBJ2-7; 9 bases are shared with TRBD2. CDR1 and CDR2 from the germline V gene are SQVTM and ANQGSEA. This CDR3 spans 13 amino acids. V lost 4 bases to trimming and J lost 2 bases; unmatched junction nucleotides: 3. The CDR3 region has the DNA TGCAGCGTTGGGACTAGCGTGGCCTACGAGCAGTACTTC. Protein: CSVGTSVAYEQYF.

This chain joins TRBV4-3 and TRBJ2-1; D gene unclear. CDR1 is LGHNA and CDR2 is YSLEER in the germline V gene. V gave up 2 bases and J gave up 0 bases, with 8 bases separating them. This CDR3 spans 15 amino acids. The CDR3 here is CASSQLFSSYNEQFF. In DNA, the CDR3 is TGCGCCAGCAGCCAATTGTTTAGCTCCTACAATGAGCAGTTCTTC.

This sequence joins TRBV7-8 and TRBJ1-2; D remains unclear. The length of the CDR3 is 13 residues. V was pared by 2 bases and J by 8 bases, with 12 bases between. CDR1 is SGHVS, CDR2 FQNEAQ, per germline. The CDR3 is CASSLKGLAGYTF. For the CDR3, the DNA is TGTGCCAGCAGCTTAAAGGGCTTAGCGGGCTACACCTTC.

The rearrangement uses TRBV11-2 and TRBJ2-1, with a weak D call TRBD2 (6 bases). From germline, CDR1 is SGHAT and CDR2 FQNNGV. The CDR3 covers 15 residues. Trimming removed 2 bases from V and 6 bases from J, with 14 bases in between. CDR3 sequence reads: CASSLRDWWVNEQFF. The CDR3, as DNA: TGTGCCAGCAGCTTACGGGACTGGTGGGTCAATGAGCAGTTCTTC.

This clonotype has more than one count but fewer than ten. The chain recombines TRBV30 with TRBJ1-2; no clear D. From germline, CDR1 is GTSNPN and CDR2 SVGIG (reference sequence). The CDR3 has 12 amino acids. Trimming cost V 3 bases and J 4 bases, with 9 bases left between them. This CDR3 reads CAWSSAGYGYTF. CDR3 bases: TGTGCCTGGAGCAGTGCTGGCTATGGCTACACCTTC.

The CDR3 protein is CASSPGTVTYEQYF. CDR3 bases: TGTGCCAGCAGCCCCGGGACTGTTACCTACGAGCAGTACTTC. The J gene is TRBJ2-7, the V gene TRBV7-8; tentatively, D is TRBD2 (6 bases). The CDR3 is 14 amino acids. The germline V gene has CDR1 SGHVS and CDR2 FQNEAQ. V lost 5 bases and J 2 bases, leaving 13 bases between the germline ends. Variable domain in full (rest from reference TRBV7-8 and TRBJ2-7): GAGVSQSPRYKVAKRGQDVALRCDPISGHVSLFWYQQALGQGPEFLTYFQNEAQLDKSGLPSDRFFAERPEGSVSTLKIQRTQQEDSAVYLCASSPGTVTYEQYFGPGTRLTVT.

This clonotype was recorded many times. This chain links TRBV5-1 with TRBJ2-1, with 7 bases identical to TRBD2. Germline CDR1 and CDR2: SGHRS and YFSETQ. The CDR3 sequence is 15 residues long. Trimming removed 2 bases from V and 4 bases from J; junction bases left unmatched: 6. The DNA of the CDR3 is TGCGCCAGCAGCTTTGGGCGGGGGACTTACAATGAGCAGTTCTTC. It specifies CASSFGRGTYNEQFF. The full variable domain, rest sourced from reference TRBV5-1 and TRBJ2-1, is KAGVTQTPRYLIKTRGQQVTLSCSPISGHRSVSWYQQTPGQGLQFLFEYFSETQRNKGNFPGRFSGRQFSNSRSEMNVSTLELGDSALYLCASSFGRGTYNEQFFGPGTRLTVL.

The table lists this clonotype with a count of one. The chain employs TRBV7-3 and TRBJ2-7; tentatively, D is TRBD1 (6 bases). The CDR3 is made up of 15 amino acids. Looked up from germline, CDR1 is SGHTA and CDR2 is FQGTGA. V dropped 5 bases and J dropped 6 bases, with 20 bases sitting between them. The CDR3 loop is CASSAHQGHLGEQYF. Here the CDR3 DNA reads TGTGCCAGCAGCGCCCACCAGGGGCACCTGGGCGAGCAGTACTTC.

This clonotype was counted many times. V usage is TRBV5-4 and J usage is TRBJ1-4, with D possibly TRBD1 on 5 matching bases. CDR1 SGHNT and CDR2 YYREEE come from the germline V gene (reference sequence). CDR3 length: 14 amino acids. V was shortened by 0 bases and J by 5 bases, with 8 bases between the two germline ends. CDR3 sequence reads: CASSLGGVNEKLFF. The DNA for the CDR3 is TGTGCCAGCAGCTTGGGAGGGGTAAATGAAAAACTGTTTTTT.

This clonotype was recorded at least ten times. This rearrangement joins TRBV5-1 to TRBJ2-7; 11 bases fit TRBD1. Germline lookup yields CDR1 SGHRS and CDR2 YFSETQ. The CDR3 spans 14 residues. V lost 4 bases and J lost 6; bases outside the gene matches: 6. The CDR3 bases are TGCGCCAGCAGCCCGGGACAGGGGGTCCTCGAGCAGTACTTC. This sequence encodes CASSPGQGVLEQYF.

The chain employs TRBV11-1 and TRBJ2-1; TRBD2 is a possible D gene (6 bases). The CDR3 spans 19 residues. CDR1 and CDR2 (germline): SGHAT, FQDESV (reference sequence). Trimming removed 2 bases at V and 9 bases at J, with 29 bases between. The CDR3 DNA reads as TGTGCCAGCAGCTTAAACCCATTCTCCCGGGACTCCCGTGGAGGTGAGCAGTTCTTC. Its protein product is CASSLNPFSRDSRGGEQFF. Looking up the rest from reference TRBV11-1 and TRBJ2-1 gives the full variable domain: EAEVAQSPRYKITEKSQAVAFWCDPISGHATLYWYRQILGQGPELLVQFQDESVVDDSQLPKDRFSAERLKGVDSTLKIQPAELGDSAMYLCASSLNPFSRDSRGGEQFFGPGTRLTVL.

This chain uses TRBV28 with TRBJ2-5; tentatively, D is TRBD2 (5 bases). Germline assignment: CDR1 MDHEN and CDR2 SYDVKM. The CDR3 extends over 15 amino acids. Trimming removed 3 bases from V and 4 bases from J, with 15 bases in between. In nucleotides, the CDR3 is TGTGCCAGCAGTTTTAGGCGGGCCTCCCCAGAGACCCAGTACTTC. Translation: CASSFRRASPETQYF.

V gene TRBV9 combines with J gene TRBJ2-1; 7 nucleotides align to TRBD2. The CDR3 has 15 residues. The V gene's germline CDR1 is SGDLS and CDR2 YYNGEE. V shed 4 bases and J 7 bases; nucleotides not matched to a gene: 11. The CDR3 loop reads CASSPWWAGENEQFF. The CDR3 nucleotides are TGTGCCAGCAGCCCATGGTGGGCGGGAGAAAATGAGCAGTTCTTC.

This clonotype was detected a few times. The chain links TRBV12-3 or TRBV12-4 to TRBJ2-1; TRBD1 might be the D (6 bases). The V and J ends lost 5 bases and 0 bases respectively, with 11 bases between them. This CDR3 comprises 15 residues. CDR3 amino acids: CASSQGGSSYNEQFF. The CDR3 region has the DNA TGTGCCAGCAGTCAAGGGGGATCCTCCTACAATGAGCAGTTCTTC.

The chain employs TRBV4-2 and TRBJ1-5; 7 bases are shared with TRBD1. This CDR3 is built from 16 residues. The J segment lost 4 bases and the V segment lost 1 base, leaving 7 bases of the junction unmatched. CDR1 and CDR2 (germline): LGHNA, YNFKEQ. CDR3 sequence reads: CASSQVTGALNQPQHF. The CDR3, as DNA: TGTGCCAGCAGCCAAGTTACAGGGGCCCTTAATCAGCCCCAGCATTTT.

The rearrangement links TRBV5-1 to TRBJ2-1, with D possibly matching TRBD2 (6 bases). Germline V gene data show CDR1 as SGHRS and CDR2 as YFSETQ. This CDR3 is built from 16 residues. The V and J ends lost 4 bases and 4 bases respectively, with 18 bases between them. CDR3 bases: TGCGCCAGCAGCGATTGGCCCCACCGGGGGTACAATGAGCAGTTCTTC. Its protein product is CASSDWPHRGYNEQFF.

CDR3 sequence reads: CASSLSGGEKLFF. DNA for the CDR3: TGTGCCAGCAGCTTGTCAGGGGGAGAAAAACTGTTTTTT. The rearrangement links TRBV7-9 to TRBJ1-4; the match to TRBD1 covers 7 bases. The length of the CDR3 is 13 residues. Germline-derived CDR1 and CDR2 are SEHNR and FQNEAQ (reference sequence). Trimming cost V 3 bases and J 8 bases; bases outside gene matches: 3. Looking up the rest from reference TRBV7-9 and TRBJ1-4 gives the full variable domain: DTGVSQNPRHKITKRGQNVTFRCDPISEHNRLYWYRQTLGQGPEFLTYFQNEAQLEKSRLLSDRFSAERPKGSFSTLEIQRTEQGDSAMYLCASSLSGGEKLFFGSGTQLSVL.

In this sample, this clonotype turned up many times. The chain couples TRBV28 to TRBJ1-4; unclear D gene. There are 16 residues in the CDR3. CDR1 and CDR2 from the germline V gene are MDHEN and SYDVKM. Trimming removed 3 bases at V and 0 bases at J, with 11 bases between. For the CDR3, the DNA is TGTGCCAGCAGTTTCGATGGCAGGACAACTAATGAAAAACTGTTTTTT. Translated: CASSFDGRTTNEKLFF.

This clonotype was seen more than once but under ten times. The chain employs TRBV11-2 and TRBJ2-5; perhaps TRBD2 as D (6 bases). Trimming took off 4 bases at V and 1 base at J, with 10 bases between the two ends. Germline V gene data show CDR1 as SGHAT and CDR2 as FQNNGV. CDR3 length equals 14 residues. CDR3 sequence reads: CASSCLGGQETQYF. In nucleotides, the CDR3 is TGTGCCAGCAGCTGTTTGGGGGGCCAAGAGACCCAGTACTTC. Combining the CDR3 with reference TRBV11-2 and TRBJ2-5 gives the whole variable domain EAGVAQSPRYKIIEKRQSVAFWCNPISGHATLYWYQQILGQGPKLLIQFQNNGVVDDSQLPKDRFSAERLKGVDSTLKIQPAKLEDSAVYLCASSCLGGQETQYFGPGTRLLVL.

This clonotype was detected only a few times. The rearrangement joins TRBV6-4 to TRBJ2-3, with 11 bases that match TRBD2. V shed 8 bases, J shed 0 bases, and the junction held 4 bases outside the gene matches. The CDR3 sequence is 15 residues long. Germline V lookup: CDR1 MRHNA, CDR2 SNTAGT. The CDR3 DNA reads as TGTGCCAGCGGAAGGACTAGCGGGAGCACAGATACGCAGTATTTT. Translated: CASGRTSGSTDTQYF.